This T cell receptor beta chain was captured in a study of blood T cell repertoires in COVID-19 (dated by TCRdb to the early 2020s). With respect to the entire study: Samples covering the acute and convalescent phases of COVID-19 were provided by collaborators in the United States, Italy and Spain. The material from the prospective study consisted of cDNA or gDNA derived from T cells, B-cell-depleted T cells, or PBMCs. The dataset comprised deeply sampled blood TCRbeta repertoires from subjects exposed to, actively infected with, or recovered from COVID-19. The repertoires were released in a freely available public database intended as a resource for research on the immune response to SARS-CoV-2. Samples came from the ongoing ImmuneRACE study (first 160 participants) plus 1,254 subjects from 6 global collaborators. A de-identified subject ID, COVID-19 status, age in years and sex were almost always included in the sample metadata. Where available, HLA class I and class II types were taken from metadata supplied by the sample provider and were not determined by assay-based typing.

TCRbeta CDR3 regions were amplified from genomic DNA by means of the immunoSEQ Assay, a bias-controlled multiplex PCR. As for the authors' bioinformatics: The number of nucleated cells in each sample was estimated by amplification of reference gene primers within the assay. Sequence reads were collapsed and filtered to measure the absolute abundance of every unique TCRbeta CDR3 rearrangement. For each sample, productive Simpson clonality was calculated as the square root of Simpson's diversity index across productive rearrangements. Entries here come from immuneACCESS through TCRdb and include only in-frame sequences with V and J called. Some clones fail to appear in such tables; in the studies checked, an unresolved V gene covers under half of the shortfall, and the cause of the remainder is unknown. That table gives V, J and clone size, and the DNA gave D and trimming. Across this sample there are 300,000 to 500,000 clones, with 70% to 90% seen only once. The ten largest make up 0.95% to 1% of the sample.

CDR1 and CDR2 were assigned from the germline V gene as KGHSH and LQKENI. The CDR3 contains 15 residues, cysteine and phenylalanine counted. Only CDR3 DNA is held: 45 bases, read in frame from base 1. V and J are truncated by 4 bases and 0 bases respectively, leaving an intervening sequence of 10 bases. In the prospective study, participants were 18 to 89 years old, resided in 20 to 30 geographic areas of the United States, and were enrolled through a virtual design. In the prospective study, participants were assigned to cohorts based on the clinical history participants reported in a screening survey and a study questionnaire. Each participant in the prospective study had whole blood, serum and a nasopharyngeal or oropharyngeal swab collected by mobile phlebotomists. Prospective study participants could optionally give additional blood draws and questionnaires over a roughly 2-month period. Blood samples from the prospective study were shipped frozen or at room temperature prior to DNA extraction.

Study-level results and caveats: The quantity of clinical and demographic metadata differed by source and by participant and was supplied without curation.

With regard to this clone: Its target antigen remains unknown. Within one base of it there is no much larger clone, and no base qualities were kept.

The sequenced sample was PBMCs or T cells enriched from blood (not recorded which). The clonotype originates from a woman aged 30 to 39 with acute COVID-19. The rearranged segments are TRBV18 and TRBJ1-5; matching of 5 bases hints at TRBD1 as the D gene. Read as DNA, the sequence is TGTGCCAGCTCACACAGGAACTATAGCAATCAGCCCCAGCATTTT. This sequence encodes CASSHRNYSNQPQHF.